This entry features one T cell receptor beta chain sequence. Only one count was recorded for this clonotype. What this receptor recognizes is not known. No base-level quality is on record; no much larger clone is a single base apart. One read alone is a weak basis. These data originate in a study of T-cell memory formation after mild COVID-19 (dated by TCRdb to 2020 to 2023). In terms of the full investigation: TCR sequence clusters from the two donors were found to be largely donor specific. Longitudinal TCRalpha and TCRbeta repertoire sequencing tracked T-cell clones expanding and contracting after mild COVID-19 in two donors. Two young, previously healthy adult volunteers, one female and one male, were included in the cohort. General findings and caveats noted by the study authors: Contracting CD4+ clones were found mainly in CM and EM memory subsets, while CD8+ clones were enriched in EMRA. Clones that contracted from day 15 to 85 showed balanced CD4/CD8 phenotypes, whereas a second wave of clones that expanded from day 15 to 37 leaned towards CD4+. Some responding clones were detected in pre-infection memory, which suggested that pre-existing cross-reactive memory T cells had joined the SARS-CoV-2 response. The study included only a couple of mild cases, and larger cohorts that include severe cases with pre-infection samples were judged to be necessary. The second-wave clones that peaked on day 37 were not confirmed to be SARS-CoV-2 specific.

Including the terminal cysteine and phenylalanine, the CDR3 comprises 16 residues. The retained sequence is limited to the CDR3, 48 bases, with the frame set at the first base. The germline V gene (reference sequence) sets CDR1 to LGHDT and CDR2 to YNNKEL. Relative to germline, V is 7 bases shorter and J is 1 base shorter, with 18 bases between their ends. The instrument given in TCRdb is Illumina NovaSeq 6000. Using 5'RACE with constant-segment primers, TCRalpha and TCRbeta cDNA libraries were constructed, with sample barcodes and unique molecular identifiers added in the process. Trizol reagent was used to extract RNA from every sample. Amplification of the libraries took two PCR steps, and the second step added a second sample barcode plus Illumina TruSeq adapters. Sequencing of the libraries was done on an Illumina NovaSeq, producing 2 x 150 bp paired-end reads. The authors processed their data as follows. Demultiplexing of reads and collapsing into UMI-guided consensus sequences were performed with migec v1.2.7. Using mixcr v2.1.11, the UMI consensuses were aligned to TRA and TRB V and J templates and assembled into clonotypes. A clonotype was counted as expanded or contracted only if both edgeR and NoisET called the change significant, with noise models trained on biological replicates. For edgeR calls, a false discovery rate-adjusted p below 0.01 and a log2 fold-change threshold of 1 were applied. As an exploratory analysis of dynamics, PCA with hierarchical clustering was applied to max-normalized trajectories of the 1000 most abundant clonotypes. Separately sequenced CD4+ and CD8+ repertoires were used to assign a CD4 or CD8 phenotype to each responding clone. TCRdb took the public reads, trimmed them with fastp at Q25, ran MiXCR for clone calling and kept in-frame beta chains. Every distinct CDR3 protein forms one entry, paired with its most common genes and DNA. These V and J calls derive from TCRdb rather than the authors' analysis. This sample holds roughly 99,000 distinct CDR3 sequences; roughly 14% were observed only once. The leading ten clones occupy 30% to 45% of the sample.

Ficoll-Paque density gradient centrifugation was the method used to isolate PBMCs. The source material was PBMCs or a T cell subset sorted from them (not recorded which). The sequence links TRBV3-1 to TRBJ2-3; the D segment could be TRBD1, given 6 matching bases. The sequence was collected from a man younger than 35 who had mild COVID-19 (a few samples of this study predate the infection). The sample titles of this study are shuffled in the database, so cell type and time point are left out; the donor was told from shared clones. The CDR3 protein: CASNNKGVDGTDTQYF. The DNA is as follows: TGTGCCAGCAACAACAAGGGGGTGGATGGCACAGATACGCAGTATTTT.